The rows below give T cell receptor beta chains drawn from one sample of a study of blood T cells in healthy people across ages. TCRdb processed the 5' RACE reads anew with MiXCR; each CDR3 protein has one entry. The sample contains 980,000 or so distinct CDR3 sequences, approximately 49% of which appear only once. Sequencing input: blood. The receptors originated from a young man in good health. The CDR3 runs from the conserved cysteine through the conserved F or W. A D gene is named only where the DNA matches it firmly. A clone size is listed for some rows: how often the clone was seen (once, few, many), or a class if it is expanded.

d_gene,len,j_gene,v_gene,abundance,CDR3aa,CDR3nt
.,16,TRBJ1-4,TRBV20-1,.,CSAREELSATNEKLFF,TGCAGTGCCCGCGAAGAGTTATCTGCAACTAATGAAAAACTGTTTTTT
.,18,TRBJ2-7,TRBV7-8,.,CASSLVKYRRASGSEQYF,TGTGCCAGCAGCTTAGTGAAGTACCGGCGAGCATCAGGGTCCGAGCAGTACTTC
.,15,TRBJ2-7,TRBV20-1,once,CSARDHGGSSYEQYF,TGCAGTGCTAGAGATCACGGGGGAAGCTCCTACGAGCAGTACTTC
.,14,TRBJ1-5,TRBV6-5,.,CASSYSDSYQPQHF,TGTGCCAGCAGTTACTCGGACAGCTATCAGCCCCAGCATTTT
TRBD1,13,TRBJ1-1,TRBV29-1,.,CSTRDREFTEAFF,TGCAGCACCCGGGACAGGGAATTCACTGAAGCTTTCTTT
.,12,TRBJ1-2,TRBV16,many,CASSSGGGGYTF,TGTGCCAGCAGCTCGGGCGGCGGTGGCTACACCTTC
.,13,TRBJ2-5,TRBV7-2,.,CASSLVGEEEQYF,TGTGCCAGCAGCTTAGTCGGGGAGGAAGAACAGTACTTC
.,9,TRBJ2-7,TRBV21-1,.,CASSSPGYF,TGTGCCAGCAGCTCTCCTGGGTACTTC
TRBD1,11,TRBJ2-3,TRBV29-1,few,CSAGQADTQYF,TGCAGCGCCGGACAGGCAGATACGCAGTATTTT
.,18,TRBJ1-6,TRBV6-2/TRBV6-3,.,CASSSNYGLFSYNSPLHF,TGTGCCAGCAGTTCCAATTACGGACTTTTCTCCTATAATTCACCCCTCCACTTT
TRBD2,16,TRBJ2-5,TRBV4-2,.,CASSQDGTSGGFEQYF,TGTGCCAGCAGCCAAGATGGGACTAGCGGGGGGTTTGAGCAGTACTTC
.,15,TRBJ1-1,TRBV5-6,.,CASHPRRGMNTEAFF,TGTGCCAGCCACCCTCGTAGGGGAATGAACACCGAAGCTTTCTTT
TRBD1,14,TRBJ2-7,TRBV28,.,CATRGTGGGYEQYF,TGTGCCACCAGAGGAACAGGGGGCGGCTACGAGCAGTACTTC
TRBD2,15,TRBJ2-1,TRBV7-2,.,CASSLGLGRVNEQFF,TGTGCCAGCAGCCTCGGACTAGGGCGGGTCAATGAGCAGTTCTTC
.,13,TRBJ1-1,TRBV20-1,.,CSARVTANTEAFF,TGCAGTGCTAGAGTCACGGCGAACACTGAAGCTTTCTTT
.,14,TRBJ1-1,TRBV12-3/TRBV12-4,.,CASSLRTVNTEAFF,TGTGCCAGCAGTTTGAGGACAGTGAACACTGAAGCTTTCTTT